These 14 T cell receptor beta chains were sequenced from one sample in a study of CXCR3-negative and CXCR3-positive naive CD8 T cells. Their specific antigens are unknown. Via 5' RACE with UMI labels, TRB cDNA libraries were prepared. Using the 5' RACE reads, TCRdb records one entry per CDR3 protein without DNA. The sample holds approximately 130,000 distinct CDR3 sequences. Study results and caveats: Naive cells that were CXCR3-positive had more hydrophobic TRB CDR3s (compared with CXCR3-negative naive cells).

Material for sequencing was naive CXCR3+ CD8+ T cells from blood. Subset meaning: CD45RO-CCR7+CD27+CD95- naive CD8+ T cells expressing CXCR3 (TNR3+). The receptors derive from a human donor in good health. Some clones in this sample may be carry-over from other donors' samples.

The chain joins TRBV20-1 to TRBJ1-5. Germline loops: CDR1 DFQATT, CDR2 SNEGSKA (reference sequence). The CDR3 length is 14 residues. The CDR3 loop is CSAEGGVGNQPQHF.

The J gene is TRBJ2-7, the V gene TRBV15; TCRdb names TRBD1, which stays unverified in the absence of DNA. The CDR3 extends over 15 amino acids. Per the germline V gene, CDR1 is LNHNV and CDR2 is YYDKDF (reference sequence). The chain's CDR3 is CATSRKAGGLYEQYF.

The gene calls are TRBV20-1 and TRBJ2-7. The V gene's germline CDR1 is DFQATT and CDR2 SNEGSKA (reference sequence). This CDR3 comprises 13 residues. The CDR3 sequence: CSARGRMAYEQYF.

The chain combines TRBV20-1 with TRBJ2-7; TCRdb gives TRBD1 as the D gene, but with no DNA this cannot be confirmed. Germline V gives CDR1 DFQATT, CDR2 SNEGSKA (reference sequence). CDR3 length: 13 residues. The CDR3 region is CSATSGQGYEQYF.

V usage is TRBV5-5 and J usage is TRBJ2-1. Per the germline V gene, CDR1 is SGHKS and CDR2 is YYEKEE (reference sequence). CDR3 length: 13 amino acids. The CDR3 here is CASTQAEYNEQFF.

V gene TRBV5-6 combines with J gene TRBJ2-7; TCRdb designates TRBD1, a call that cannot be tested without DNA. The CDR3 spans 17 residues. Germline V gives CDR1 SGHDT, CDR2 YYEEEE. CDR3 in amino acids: CASSRGSTGRSSYEQYF. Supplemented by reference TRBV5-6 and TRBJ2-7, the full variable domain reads DAGVTQSPTHLIKTRGQQVTLRCSPKSGHDTVSWYQQALGQGPQFIFQYYEEEERQRGNFPDRFSGHQFPNYSSELNVNALLLGDSALYLCASSRGSTGRSSYEQYFGPGTRLTVT.

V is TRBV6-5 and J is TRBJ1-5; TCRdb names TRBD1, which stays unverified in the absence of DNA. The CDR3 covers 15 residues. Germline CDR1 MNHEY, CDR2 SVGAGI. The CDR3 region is CASSYRATGNQPQHF.

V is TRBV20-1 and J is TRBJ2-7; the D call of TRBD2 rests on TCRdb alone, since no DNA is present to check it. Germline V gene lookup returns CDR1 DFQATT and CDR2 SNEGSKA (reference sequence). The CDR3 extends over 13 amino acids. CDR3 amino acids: CSARSGSTYEQYF.

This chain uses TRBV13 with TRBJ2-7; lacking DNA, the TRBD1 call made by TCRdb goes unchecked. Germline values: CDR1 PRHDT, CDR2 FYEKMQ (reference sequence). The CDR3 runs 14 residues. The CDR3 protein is CASSSGGRSYEQYF. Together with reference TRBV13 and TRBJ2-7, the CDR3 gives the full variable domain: AAGVIQSPRHLIKEKRETATLKCYPIPRHDTVYWYQQGPGQDPQFLISFYEKMQSDKGSIPDRFSAQQFSDYHSELNMSSLELGDSALYFCASSSGGRSYEQYFGPGTRLTVT.

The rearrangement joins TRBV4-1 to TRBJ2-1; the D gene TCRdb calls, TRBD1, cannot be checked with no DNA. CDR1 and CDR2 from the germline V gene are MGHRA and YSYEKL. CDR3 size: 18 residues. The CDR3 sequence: CASSPRTTQGLRYNEQFF.

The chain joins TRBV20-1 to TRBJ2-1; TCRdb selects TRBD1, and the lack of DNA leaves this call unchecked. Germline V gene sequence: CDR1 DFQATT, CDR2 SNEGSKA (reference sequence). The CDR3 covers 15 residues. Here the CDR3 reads CSAAPREWSYNEQFF.

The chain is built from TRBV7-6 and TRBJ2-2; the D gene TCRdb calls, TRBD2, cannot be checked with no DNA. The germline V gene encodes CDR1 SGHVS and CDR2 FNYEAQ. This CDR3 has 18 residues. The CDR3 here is CASSLGLAGGPGTGELFF. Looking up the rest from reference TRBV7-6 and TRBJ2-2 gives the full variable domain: GAGVSQSPRYKVTKRGQDVALRCDPISGHVSLYWYRQALGQGPEFLTYFNYEAQQDKSGLPNDRFSAERPEGSISTLTIQRTEQRDSAMYRCASSLGLAGGPGTGELFFGEGSRLTVL.

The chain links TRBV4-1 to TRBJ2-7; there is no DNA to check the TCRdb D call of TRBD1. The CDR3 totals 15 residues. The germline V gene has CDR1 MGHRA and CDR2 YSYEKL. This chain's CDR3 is CASSQITGDLYEQYF.

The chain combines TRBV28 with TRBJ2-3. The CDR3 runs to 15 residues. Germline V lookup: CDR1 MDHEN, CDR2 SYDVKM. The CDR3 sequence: CASSPQPYNTDTQYF.